This is a list of T cell receptor beta chains from one sample in a study of shared clonotypes between healthy human individuals. Repertoires were generated with immunoSEQ multiplex PCR, while TCRdb's copy carries only in-frame clones and drops some. The sample holds roughly 490,000 clones, about three quarters seen once. Sequenced material: PBMCs. The receptors originated from a middle-aged woman in good health. Some clones in this sample may be carry-over from other donors' samples. CDR3s include the opening cysteine and the closing phenylalanine or tryptophan. A D gene is named only where the DNA matches it firmly. Rows may omit the clone size; those that give it use once, few, many or a size class.

NA,NA,TRBV7-9,TRBJ1-2,TGTGCCAGCAGCTCCTTACAGGGAGCTAACTATGGCTACACCTTC,CASSSLQGANYGYTF
NA,TRBD2,TRBV7-9,TRBJ2-1,TGTGCCAGCAGCTCGGGACTAGCGGGAGTGGTTGAGCAGTTCTTC,CASSSGLAGVVEQFF
NA,NA,TRBV25-1,TRBJ2-7,TGTGCCAGCAGTGAGGTGGACAGCTACTCCTACGAGCAGTACTTC,CASSEVDSYSYEQYF
NA,NA,TRBV30,TRBJ1-6,TGTGCCTGGAGAAGGGGCAACTCGAATTCACCCCTCCACTTT,CAWRRGNSNSPLHF
few,NA,TRBV18,TRBJ1-5,TGTGCCAGCTCACCATTGAGGAATCAGCCCCAGCATTTT,CASSPLRNQPQHF
few,TRBD1,TRBV6-5,TRBJ2-5,TGTGCCAGCAGGCCGGGACAGGTATCCCAAGAGACCCAGTACTTC,CASRPGQVSQETQYF
NA,NA,TRBV30,TRBJ1-5,TGTGCCTGGAGCTCAGGGGAGAGTCAGCCCCAGCATTTT,CAWSSGESQPQHF
NA,TRBD2,TRBV10-3,TRBJ2-1,TGTGCCGTGACTAGCATCGATGAGCAGTTCTTC,CAVTSIDEQFF
NA,NA,TRBV13,TRBJ2-7,TGTGCCAGCAGCTCACTCCGGGACGCCGGGGAGGCTTACGAGCAGTACTTC,CASSSLRDAGEAYEQYF
NA,NA,TRBV6-6,TRBJ2-1,TGTGCCAGCAGTTACTCGACGGGGGATGAGCAGTTCTTC,CASSYSTGDEQFF
few,TRBD1,TRBV7-7,TRBJ1-1,TGTGCTAGCAGCCCGCCGAGGGGGGACAGTGTGTCGGGAACTGAAGCTTTCTTT,CASSPPRGDSVSGTEAFF
NA,NA,TRBV6-6,TRBJ1-2,TGTGCCAGCAGACCCGGGAGGGGTGGCTACACCTTC,CASRPGRGGYTF
NA,NA,TRBV30,TRBJ1-4,TGTGCCTGGAGCCTTGGTCACAATGAAAAACTGTTTTTT,CAWSLGHNEKLFF
NA,NA,TRBV5-8,TRBJ1-4,TGTGCCAGCAGCGGGGATGGGGAAAAACTGTTTTTT,CASSGDGEKLFF
once,NA,TRBV28,TRBJ2-7,TGTGCCAGCAGCCTTCATACGGAGAGGGCCAAATACGAGCAGTACTTC,CASSLHTERAKYEQYF
NA,TRBD1,TRBV7-9,TRBJ1-4,TGTGCCACCGAAGGGGGCGGAAAACTGTTTTTT,CATEGGGKLFF
many,TRBD2,TRBV4-2,TRBJ2-2,TGTGCCAGCAGCCAAGGGCAAGCGGGAGTCACCGGGGAGCTGTTTTTT,CASSQGQAGVTGELFF
NA,TRBD1,TRBV5-1,TRBJ2-7,TGCGCCAGCAGGACCGGGACAGGGGGCTCCTACGAGCAGTATTTC,CASRTGTGGSYEQYF
NA,TRBD2,TRBV5-1,TRBJ2-7,TGCGCCAGCAGCTTCGCTGGCGGGAGGGCCGGGGGCTACGAGCAGTACTTC,CASSFAGGRAGGYEQYF
NA,NA,TRBV30,TRBJ1-2,TGTGCCTGGATATCGGGCGTAAGCTACACCTTC,CAWISGVSYTF
NA,TRBD2,TRBV6-6,TRBJ2-2,TGTGCCAGCAGTTCGGGACTAGCTGAAACCGGGGAGCTGTTTTTT,CASSSGLAETGELFF
NA,TRBD2,TRBV11-1,TRBJ2-5,TGTGCCAGCAGCCAAGGGACTAGCGGGAGCATGGGGGAGACCCAGTACTTC,CASSQGTSGSMGETQYF
NA,TRBD1,TRBV28,TRBJ2-7,TGTGCCAGCAGCCGGCGACAGGGGGCAGGCTACGAGCAGTACTTC,CASSRRQGAGYEQYF
NA,NA,TRBV7-9,TRBJ1-1,TGTGCCAGCAGCTTATCAGGGGACACTGAAGCTTTCTTT,CASSLSGDTEAFF
NA,NA,TRBV6-1,TRBJ2-5,TGTGCCAGCAGTGCAGGTTACGGCCAAGAGACCCAGTACTTC,CASSAGYGQETQYF
NA,TRBD2,TRBV9,TRBJ2-1,TGTGCCAGCAGCGCCCCCATAGCGGGTGGGGGGTTGAATGAGCAGTTCTTC,CASSAPIAGGGLNEQFF
NA,NA,TRBV27,TRBJ1-1,TGTGCCAGCAGTTTTGGACGGGACACTGAAGCTTTCTTT,CASSFGRDTEAFF
few,TRBD1,TRBV9,TRBJ1-1,TGTGCCAGCAGCGTAGGTGGCAGGGGGACTGAAGCTTCCTTT,CASSVGGRGTEASF
many,NA,TRBV28,TRBJ2-6,TGTGCCAGCAGTTTAGGGCCCATAACTGGGGCCAACGTCCTGACTTTC,CASSLGPITGANVLTF
NA,TRBD1,TRBV5-1,TRBJ2-2,TGCGCCAGCAGTTCCGGGACAGCGAACACCGGGGAGCTGTTTTTT,CASSSGTANTGELFF
NA,NA,TRBV7-2,TRBJ1-4,TGTGCCAGCAGCTTAAGGCTGTCAACTAATGAAAAACTGTTTTTT,CASSLRLSTNEKLFF
NA,NA,TRBV30,TRBJ1-2,TGTGCCTGGAGGGTCAGCCCCTATGGCTACACCTTC,CAWRVSPYGYTF
NA,TRBD1,TRBV9,TRBJ1-1,TGTGCCAGCAGCGTAGTTGGGCAGGGGGCTACTGAAGCTTTCTTT,CASSVVGQGATEAFF
few,TRBD2,TRBV5-4,TRBJ2-3,TGTGCCAGCAGCTCCGGGACTAGCGGGCGGGTTACGCAGTATTTT,CASSSGTSGRVTQYF
NA,TRBD2,TRBV7-9,TRBJ2-7,TGTGCCAGCAGCTTAGCGCTCGAGCGGGAGGGTGAGCAGTACTTC,CASSLALEREGEQYF
NA,TRBD1,TRBV5-4,TRBJ2-1,TGTGCCAGCAGCGGGGACAGGGGACTCTACAATGAGCAGTTCTTC,CASSGDRGLYNEQFF
NA,TRBD1,TRBV6-1,TRBJ1-2,TGTGCCAGCAGGGCCGTACAGGGGGCCCTCTATGGCTACACCTTC,CASRAVQGALYGYTF
NA,NA,TRBV6-1,TRBJ2-5,TGTGCCAGCAGTGAAGCGCTTCTGGCAGGTGGCGAGACCCAGTACTTC,CASSEALLAGGETQYF
many,TRBD2,TRBV5-4,TRBJ2-5,TGTGCCAGCAGCTTGGTGGCTAGCGGGGGGCAAGAGACCCAGTACTTC,CASSLVASGGQETQYF
few,TRBD1,TRBV11-2,TRBJ2-3,TGTGCCAGCAGCTTAAGACTCTTGGGCAGGGGGCCAGATACGCAGTATTTT,CASSLRLLGRGPDTQYF
many,TRBD1,TRBV29-1,TRBJ2-7,TGCAGCGCTTCGACAGGGGGCAACTACGAGCAGTACTTC,CSASTGGNYEQYF
NA,NA,TRBV19,TRBJ2-6,TGTGCCAGTAGCCGGGAAAAGTCTGGGGCCAACGTCCTGACTTTC,CASSREKSGANVLTF
NA,TRBD1,TRBV5-4,TRBJ2-7,TGTGCCAGCGGGATGACAGGGGTATCCTACGAGCAGTACTTC,CASGMTGVSYEQYF
NA,TRBD1,TRBV6-6,TRBJ1-2,TGTGCCAGCAGTTACTTAGACAGGGCTAACACTGGCTACACCTTC,CASSYLDRANTGYTF
NA,NA,TRBV7-2,TRBJ1-1,TGTGCCAGCAGCTTAGGGGTTTTGAACACTGAAGCTTTCTTT,CASSLGVLNTEAFF
NA,TRBD1,TRBV27,TRBJ1-1,TGTGCCAGCAGTTCAGGGGGGGTCCGCACTGAAGCTTTCTTT,CASSSGGVRTEAFF
NA,NA,TRBV6-5,TRBJ2-3,TGTGCCAGCAGATCCTTAGCGGCTAGCACAGATACGCAGTATTTT,CASRSLAASTDTQYF
NA,NA,TRBV6-1,TRBJ2-3,TGTGCCAGCAGTGAAAGTTACGGGGGCGCAGATACGCAGTATTTT,CASSESYGGADTQYF
NA,NA,TRBV30,TRBJ1-1,TGTGCCTGGAGTCCCGGATTGGACACTGAAGCTTTCTTT,CAWSPGLDTEAFF
NA,NA,TRBV27,TRBJ2-7,TGTGCCAGCAGTTTCGGGCCGACCTACGAGCAGTACTTC,CASSFGPTYEQYF
NA,NA,TRBV6-4,TRBJ2-2,TGTGCCAGCAGTCTAGCCCCCCCGGGGGAAACCGGGGAGCTGTTTTTT,CASSLAPPGETGELFF
once,NA,TRBV5-8,TRBJ1-2,TGTGCCAGCAGCCTACGGACAGCCAACCCATACGGCTACACCTTC,CASSLRTANPYGYTF
NA,TRBD1,TRBV29-1,TRBJ2-1,TGCAGCGTAGCCGGGACAGGGGGCGGTGAGCAGTTCTTC,CSVAGTGGGEQFF
NA,TRBD2,TRBV29-1,TRBJ2-7,TGCAGCGTTGCGGGACTAGCGGGCTACGAGCAGTACTTC,CSVAGLAGYEQYF
NA,NA,TRBV9,TRBJ2-7,TGTGCCAGCAGCCCCCTCGGTGGAGGGGGCTCCTACGAGCAGTACTTC,CASSPLGGGGSYEQYF
once,NA,TRBV25-1,TRBJ1-4,TGTGCCAGCAGTGAATACATCGCAACTAATGAAAAACTGTTTTTT,CASSEYIATNEKLFF
once,TRBD1,TRBV28,TRBJ1-2,TGTGCCAGCAGTTCTCCGGGACAGGGTTATTATGGCTACACCTTC,CASSSPGQGYYGYTF
NA,NA,TRBV19,TRBJ1-6,TGTGCCCCGGGGAGAGCAGATTATAATTCACCCCTCCACTTT,CAPGRADYNSPLHF
NA,TRBD2,TRBV2,TRBJ2-1,TGTGCCAGCAGTGCTGGGGTACTAGCGGGAGGTGGGGAGCAGTTCTTC,CASSAGVLAGGGEQFF
NA,NA,TRBV7-3,TRBJ2-1,TGTGCCAGCAGCTTAAGCGGGACCCAAAATGAGCAGTTCTTC,CASSLSGTQNEQFF